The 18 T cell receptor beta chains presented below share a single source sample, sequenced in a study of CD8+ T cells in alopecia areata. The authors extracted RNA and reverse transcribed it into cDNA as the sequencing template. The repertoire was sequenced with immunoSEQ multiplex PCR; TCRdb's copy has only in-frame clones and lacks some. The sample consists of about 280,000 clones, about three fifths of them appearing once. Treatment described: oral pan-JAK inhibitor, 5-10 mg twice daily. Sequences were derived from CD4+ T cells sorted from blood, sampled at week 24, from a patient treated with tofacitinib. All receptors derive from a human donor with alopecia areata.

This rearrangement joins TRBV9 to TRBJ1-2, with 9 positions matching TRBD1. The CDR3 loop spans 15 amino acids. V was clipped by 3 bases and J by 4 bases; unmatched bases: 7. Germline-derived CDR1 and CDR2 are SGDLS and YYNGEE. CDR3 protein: CASSAAGQGSYGYTF. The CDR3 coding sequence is TGTGCCAGCAGCGCAGCGGGACAGGGAAGCTATGGCTACACCTTC.

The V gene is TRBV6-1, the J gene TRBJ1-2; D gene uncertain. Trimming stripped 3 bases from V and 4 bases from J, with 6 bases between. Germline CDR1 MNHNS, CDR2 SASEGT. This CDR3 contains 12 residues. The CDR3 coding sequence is TGTGCCAGCAGTGAGTCGGCCTATGGCTACACCTTC. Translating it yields CASSESAYGYTF.

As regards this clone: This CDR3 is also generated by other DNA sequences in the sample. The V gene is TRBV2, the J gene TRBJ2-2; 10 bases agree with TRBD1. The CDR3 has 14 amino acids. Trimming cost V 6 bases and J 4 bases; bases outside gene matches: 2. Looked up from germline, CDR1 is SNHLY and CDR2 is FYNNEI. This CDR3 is CASRTGGRTGELFF. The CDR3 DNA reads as TGTGCCAGCAGGACAGGGGGCCGCACCGGGGAGCTGTTTTTT.

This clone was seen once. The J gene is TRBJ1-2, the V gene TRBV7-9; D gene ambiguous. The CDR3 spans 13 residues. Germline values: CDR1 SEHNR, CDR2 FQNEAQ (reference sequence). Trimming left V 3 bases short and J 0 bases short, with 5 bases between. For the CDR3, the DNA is TGTGCCAGCAGCTTCACCCCTAACTATGGCTACACCTTC. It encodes CASSFTPNYGYTF.

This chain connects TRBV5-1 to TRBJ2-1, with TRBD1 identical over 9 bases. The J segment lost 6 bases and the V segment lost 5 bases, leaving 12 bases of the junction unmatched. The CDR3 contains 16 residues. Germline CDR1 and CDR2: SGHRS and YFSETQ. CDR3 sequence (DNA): TGCGCCAGCAGGCCGTTAACAGGGGGCGCCTTCAATGAGCAGTTCTTC. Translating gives CASRPLTGGAFNEQFF.

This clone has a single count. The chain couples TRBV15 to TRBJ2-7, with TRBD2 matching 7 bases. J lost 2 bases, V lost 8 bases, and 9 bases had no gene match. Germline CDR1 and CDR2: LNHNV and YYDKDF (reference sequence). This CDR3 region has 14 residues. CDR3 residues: CATGRGLIPYEQYF. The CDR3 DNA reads TGTGCCACCGGGAGGGGCTTAATCCCCTACGAGCAGTACTTC.

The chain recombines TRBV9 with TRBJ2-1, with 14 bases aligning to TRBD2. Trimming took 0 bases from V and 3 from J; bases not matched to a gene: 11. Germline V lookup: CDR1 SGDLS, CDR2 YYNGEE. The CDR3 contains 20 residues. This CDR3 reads CASSVDSGQGLAGDYNEQFF. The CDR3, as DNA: TGTGCCAGCAGCGTAGATTCGGGGCAGGGACTAGCGGGGGACTACAATGAGCAGTTCTTC.

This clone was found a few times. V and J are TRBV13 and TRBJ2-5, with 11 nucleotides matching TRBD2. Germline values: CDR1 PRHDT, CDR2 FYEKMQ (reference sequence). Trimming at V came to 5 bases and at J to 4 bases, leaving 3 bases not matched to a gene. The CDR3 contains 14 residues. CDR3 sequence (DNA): TGTGCCAGCAGCCCGGGGACTAGCGGAGAGACCCAGTACTTC. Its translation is CASSPGTSGETQYF.

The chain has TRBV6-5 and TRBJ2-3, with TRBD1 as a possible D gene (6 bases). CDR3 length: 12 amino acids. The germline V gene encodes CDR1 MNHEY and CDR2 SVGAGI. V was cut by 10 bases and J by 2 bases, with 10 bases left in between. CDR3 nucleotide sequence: TGTGCCACCACAGGGAACACAGATACGCAGTATTTT. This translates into CATTGNTDTQYF.

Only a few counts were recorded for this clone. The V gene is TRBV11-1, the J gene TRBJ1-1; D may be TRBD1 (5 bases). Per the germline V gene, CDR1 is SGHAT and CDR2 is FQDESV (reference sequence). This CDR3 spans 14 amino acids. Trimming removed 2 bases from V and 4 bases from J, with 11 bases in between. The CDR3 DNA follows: TGTGCCAGCAGCTTACTCTGGCAGGGCACTGAAGCTTTCTTT. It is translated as CASSLLWQGTEAFF.

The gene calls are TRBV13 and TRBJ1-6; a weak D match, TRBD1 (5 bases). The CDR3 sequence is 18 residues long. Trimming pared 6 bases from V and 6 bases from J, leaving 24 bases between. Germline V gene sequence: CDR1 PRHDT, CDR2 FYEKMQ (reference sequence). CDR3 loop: CASRYRGRGAVVNSPLHF. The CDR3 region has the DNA TGTGCCAGCAGGTACCGGGGCCGTGGGGCTGTAGTTAATTCACCCCTCCACTTT.

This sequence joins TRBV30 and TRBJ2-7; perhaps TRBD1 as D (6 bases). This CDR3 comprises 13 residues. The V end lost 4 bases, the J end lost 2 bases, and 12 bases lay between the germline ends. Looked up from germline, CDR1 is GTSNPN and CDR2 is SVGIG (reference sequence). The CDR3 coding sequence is TGTGCCTGGACCCGGACAGCACCCTACGAGCAGTACTTC. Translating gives CAWTRTAPYEQYF.

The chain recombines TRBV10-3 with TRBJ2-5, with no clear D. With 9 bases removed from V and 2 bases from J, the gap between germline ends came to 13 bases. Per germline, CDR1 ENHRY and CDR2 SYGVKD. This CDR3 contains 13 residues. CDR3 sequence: CAIGSTIQETQYF. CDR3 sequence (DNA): TGTGCCATAGGCAGTACCATTCAAGAGACCCAGTACTTC.

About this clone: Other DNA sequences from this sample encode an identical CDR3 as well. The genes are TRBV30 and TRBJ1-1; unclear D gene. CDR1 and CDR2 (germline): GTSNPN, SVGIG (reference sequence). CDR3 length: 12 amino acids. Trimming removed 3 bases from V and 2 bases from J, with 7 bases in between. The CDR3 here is CAWSQTNTEAFF. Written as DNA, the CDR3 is TGTGCCTGGAGCCAGACCAACACTGAAGCTTTCTTT.

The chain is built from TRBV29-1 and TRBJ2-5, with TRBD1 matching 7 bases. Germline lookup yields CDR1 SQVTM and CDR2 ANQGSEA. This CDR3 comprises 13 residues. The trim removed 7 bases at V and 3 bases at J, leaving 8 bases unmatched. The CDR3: CSGSRGREETQYF. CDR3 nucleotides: TGCAGCGGATCGAGGGGGCGCGAAGAGACCCAGTACTTC.

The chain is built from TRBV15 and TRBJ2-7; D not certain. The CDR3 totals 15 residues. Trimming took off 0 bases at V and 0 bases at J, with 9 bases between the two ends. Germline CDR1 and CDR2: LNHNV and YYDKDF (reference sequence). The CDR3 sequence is CATSRELLSSYEQYF. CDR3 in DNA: TGTGCCACCAGCAGAGAACTACTGAGCTCCTACGAGCAGTACTTC.

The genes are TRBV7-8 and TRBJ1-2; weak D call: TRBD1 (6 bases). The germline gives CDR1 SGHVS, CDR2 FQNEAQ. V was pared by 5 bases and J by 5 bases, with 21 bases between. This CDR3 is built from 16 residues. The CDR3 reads CASSPPPRAGDYGYTF. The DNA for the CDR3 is TGTGCCAGCAGCCCTCCCCCAAGGGCAGGGGATTATGGCTACACCTTC.

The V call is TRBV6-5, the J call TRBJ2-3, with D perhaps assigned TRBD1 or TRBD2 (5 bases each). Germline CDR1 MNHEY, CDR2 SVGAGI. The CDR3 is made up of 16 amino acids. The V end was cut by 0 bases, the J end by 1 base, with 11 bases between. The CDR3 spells CASSYSGAGGTDTQYF. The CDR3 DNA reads TGTGCCAGCAGTTACTCAGGGGCCGGGGGCACAGATACGCAGTATTTT.